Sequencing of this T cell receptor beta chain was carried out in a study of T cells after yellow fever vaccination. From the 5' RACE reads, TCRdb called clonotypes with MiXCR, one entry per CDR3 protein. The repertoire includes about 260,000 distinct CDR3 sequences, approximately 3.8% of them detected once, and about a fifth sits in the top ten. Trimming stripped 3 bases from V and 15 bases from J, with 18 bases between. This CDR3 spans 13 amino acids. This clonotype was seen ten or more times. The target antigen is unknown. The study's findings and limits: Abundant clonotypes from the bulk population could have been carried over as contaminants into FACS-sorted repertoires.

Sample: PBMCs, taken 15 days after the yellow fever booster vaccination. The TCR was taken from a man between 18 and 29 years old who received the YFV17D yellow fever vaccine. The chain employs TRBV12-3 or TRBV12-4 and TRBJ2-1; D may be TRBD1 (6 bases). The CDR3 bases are TGTGCCAGCAGTTTTTTCCAGGGGTCAGGGAGGTTCTTC. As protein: CASSFFQGSGRFF.